Listed below are T cell receptor beta chains from one sample, sequenced in a study of shared clonotypes between healthy human individuals. Repertoires were generated with immunoSEQ multiplex PCR, while TCRdb's copy carries only in-frame clones and drops some. The repertoire includes about a million clones, roughly 80% of them detected once, and about 0.94% sits in the top ten. Input material: memory CD4+ T cells from PBMCs. The receptor source for this set is a man between 18 and 35 years old in good health. Some clones in this sample may be carry-over from other donors' samples. Each CDR3 is given with its conserved first and last residue. D genes are given only for firm matches. The listing skips clone size in some rows; elsewhere it reads once, few, many or a size class.

v_gene	abundance	j_gene	d_gene	CDR3nt	CDR3aa
TRBV4-1	few	TRBJ2-1	TRBD2	TGCGCCAGCAGCGACAGACTAGCGGGACTCTACAATGAGCAGTTCTTC	CASSDRLAGLYNEQFF
TRBV4-2	NA	TRBJ1-5	NA	TGTGCCAGCAGCCAAGATCGTCATCAGCCCCAGCATTTT	CASSQDRHQPQHF
TRBV28	few	TRBJ2-5	NA	TGTGCCAGCAGTCCCCGGGCCCCAGGAGGACGATCACGTCTGGAGACCCAGTACTTC	CASSPRAPGGRSRLETQYF
TRBV10-3	NA	TRBJ2-5	NA	TGTGCCATCAGTACGGGGGAAGAGACCCAGTACTTC	CAISTGEETQYF
TRBV7-9	NA	TRBJ1-1	NA	TGTGCCAGCAGCCTACTTGCGAACATGAACACTGAAGCTTTCTTT	CASSLLANMNTEAFF
TRBV25-1	NA	TRBJ2-7	NA	TGTGCCAGCAGTGACAGGGGCTTCCCCTACGAGCAGTACTTC	CASSDRGFPYEQYF
TRBV4-1	few	TRBJ1-4	TRBD1	TGCGCCAGCAGCCAAGAAGGGACAGGGGGCCAAGAAAAACTGTTTTTT	CASSQEGTGGQEKLFF
TRBV19	NA	TRBJ1-2	NA	TGTGCCAGTAGTATATTCACAGCTAACTATGGCTACACCTTC	CASSIFTANYGYTF
TRBV5-1	NA	TRBJ2-7	TRBD1	TGCGCCAGCAGCTTGAGGACAGGGGCCTACGAGCAGTACTTC	CASSLRTGAYEQYF
TRBV27	once	TRBJ1-2	NA	TGTGCCAGCAGTTTACGGGCCGGATGGTTACAGGGCTACACCTTC	CASSLRAGWLQGYTF
TRBV28	NA	TRBJ1-4	NA	TGTGCCAGCCGAGACAGGTTCGCAACTAATGAAAAACTGTTTTTT	CASRDRFATNEKLFF
TRBV27	NA	TRBJ2-1	TRBD2	TGTGCCAGCATAAGTGGGAGGGCCGAATTTGGTGAGCAGTTCTTC	CASISGRAEFGEQFF
TRBV10-3	NA	TRBJ1-5	NA	TGTGCCATCAGTGAGGCGGATTTTTATCAGCCCCAGCATTTT	CAISEADFYQPQHF